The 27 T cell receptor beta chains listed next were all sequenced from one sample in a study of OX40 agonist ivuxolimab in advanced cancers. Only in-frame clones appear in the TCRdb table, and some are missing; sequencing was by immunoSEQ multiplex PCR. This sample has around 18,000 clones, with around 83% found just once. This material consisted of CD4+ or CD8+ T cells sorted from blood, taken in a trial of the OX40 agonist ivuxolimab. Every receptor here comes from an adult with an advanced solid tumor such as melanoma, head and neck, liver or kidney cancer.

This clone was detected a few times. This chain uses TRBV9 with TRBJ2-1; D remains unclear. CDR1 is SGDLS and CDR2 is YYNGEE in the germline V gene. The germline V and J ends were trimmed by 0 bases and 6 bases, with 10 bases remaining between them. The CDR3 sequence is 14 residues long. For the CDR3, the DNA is TGTGCCAGCAGCGTAGAGGCGTTGGGCAATGAGCAGTTCTTC. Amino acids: CASSVEALGNEQFF.

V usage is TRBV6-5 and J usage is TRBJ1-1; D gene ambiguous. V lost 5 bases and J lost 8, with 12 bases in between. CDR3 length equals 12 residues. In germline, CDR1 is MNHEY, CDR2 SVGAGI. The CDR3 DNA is TGTGCCAGCAGTCCCGGGCGGGTGGAAGCTTTCTTT. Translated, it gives CASSPGRVEAFF.

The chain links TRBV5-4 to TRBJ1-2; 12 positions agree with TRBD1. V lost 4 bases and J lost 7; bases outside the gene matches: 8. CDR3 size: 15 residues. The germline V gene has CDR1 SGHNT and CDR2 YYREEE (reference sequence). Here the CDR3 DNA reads TGTGCCAGCAGCCCCCCGGGACAGGGGGCCGGTGGCTACACCTTC. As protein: CASSPPGQGAGGYTF.

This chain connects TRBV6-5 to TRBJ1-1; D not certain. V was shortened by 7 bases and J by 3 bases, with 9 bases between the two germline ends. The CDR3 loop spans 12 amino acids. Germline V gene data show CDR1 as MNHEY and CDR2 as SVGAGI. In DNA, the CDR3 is TGTGCCAGCAAGGGCATAGACACTGAAGCTTTCTTT. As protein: CASKGIDTEAFF.

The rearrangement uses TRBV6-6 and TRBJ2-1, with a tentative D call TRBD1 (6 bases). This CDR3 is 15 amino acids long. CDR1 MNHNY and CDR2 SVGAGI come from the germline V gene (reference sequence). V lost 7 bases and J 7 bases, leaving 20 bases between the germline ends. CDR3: CASINLQGRGNEQFF. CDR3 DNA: TGTGCCAGCATAAACCTACAGGGCCGGGGAAATGAGCAGTTCTTC.

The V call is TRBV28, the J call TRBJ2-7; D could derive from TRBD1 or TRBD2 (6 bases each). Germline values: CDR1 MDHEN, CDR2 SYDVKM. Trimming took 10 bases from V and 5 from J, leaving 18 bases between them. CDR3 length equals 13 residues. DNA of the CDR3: TGTGCCACCATGGTAGGGGGAGGCGACGAGCAGTACTTC. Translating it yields CATMVGGGDEQYF.

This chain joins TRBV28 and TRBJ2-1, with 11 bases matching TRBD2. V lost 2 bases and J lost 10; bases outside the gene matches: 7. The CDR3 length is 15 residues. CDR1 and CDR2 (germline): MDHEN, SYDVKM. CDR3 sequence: CASSLQLAGVGEQFF. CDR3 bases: TGTGCCAGCAGTTTACAACTAGCGGGAGTCGGGGAGCAGTTCTTC.

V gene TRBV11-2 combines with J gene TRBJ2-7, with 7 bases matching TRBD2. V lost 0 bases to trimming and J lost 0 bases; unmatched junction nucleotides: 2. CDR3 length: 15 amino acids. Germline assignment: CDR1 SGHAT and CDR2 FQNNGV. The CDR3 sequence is CASSLEASGSYEQYF. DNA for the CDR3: TGTGCCAGCAGCTTAGAGGCTAGCGGCTCCTACGAGCAGTACTTC.

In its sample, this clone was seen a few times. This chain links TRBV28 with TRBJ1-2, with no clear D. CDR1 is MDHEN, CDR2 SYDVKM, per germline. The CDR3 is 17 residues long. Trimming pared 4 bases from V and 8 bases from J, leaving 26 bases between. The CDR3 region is CASSWYEGSILFPGYTF. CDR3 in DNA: TGTGCCAGCAGTTGGTATGAAGGGTCGATCCTCTTTCCCGGCTACACCTTC.

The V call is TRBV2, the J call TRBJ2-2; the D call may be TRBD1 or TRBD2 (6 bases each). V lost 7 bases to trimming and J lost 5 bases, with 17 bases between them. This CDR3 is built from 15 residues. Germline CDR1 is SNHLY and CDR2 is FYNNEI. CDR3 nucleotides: TGTGCCAGCACAAATTCGGGGGCGCGGACCGGGGAGCTGTTTTTT. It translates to CASTNSGARTGELFF.

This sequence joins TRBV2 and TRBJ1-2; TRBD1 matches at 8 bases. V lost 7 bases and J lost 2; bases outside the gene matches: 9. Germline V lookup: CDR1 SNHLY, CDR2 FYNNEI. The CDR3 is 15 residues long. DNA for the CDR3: TGTGCCAGCAAGATAGACAGGGGAGGGAACTATGGCTACACCTTC. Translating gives CASKIDRGGNYGYTF.

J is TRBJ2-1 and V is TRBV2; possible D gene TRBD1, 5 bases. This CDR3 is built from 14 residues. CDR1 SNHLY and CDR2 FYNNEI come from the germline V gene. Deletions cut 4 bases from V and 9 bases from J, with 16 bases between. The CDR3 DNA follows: TGTGCCAGCAGTGTGGCCAGGGTACCTAGTGAGCAGTTCTTC. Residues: CASSVARVPSEQFF.

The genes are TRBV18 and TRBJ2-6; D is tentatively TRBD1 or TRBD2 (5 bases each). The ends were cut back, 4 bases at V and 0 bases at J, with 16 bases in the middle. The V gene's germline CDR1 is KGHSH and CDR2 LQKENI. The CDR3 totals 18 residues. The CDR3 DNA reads TGTGCCAGCTCACTACACGGGACGGCCAGCTCTGGGGCCAACGTCCTGACTTTC. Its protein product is CASSLHGTASSGANVLTF.

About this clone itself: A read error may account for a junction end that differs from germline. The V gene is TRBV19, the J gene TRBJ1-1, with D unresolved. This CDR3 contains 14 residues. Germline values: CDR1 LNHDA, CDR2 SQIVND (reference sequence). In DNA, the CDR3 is TGTGGCAGTACGTCTCGGCAGTTGAACACTGAAGCTTTCTTT. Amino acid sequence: CGSTSRQLNTEAFF. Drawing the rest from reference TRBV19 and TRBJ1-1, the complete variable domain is DGGITQSPKYLFRKEGQNVTLSCEQNLNHDAMYWYRQDPGQGLRLIYYSQIVNDFQKGDIAEGYSVSREKKESFPLTVTSAQKNPTAFYLCGSTSRQLNTEAFFGQGTRLTVV.

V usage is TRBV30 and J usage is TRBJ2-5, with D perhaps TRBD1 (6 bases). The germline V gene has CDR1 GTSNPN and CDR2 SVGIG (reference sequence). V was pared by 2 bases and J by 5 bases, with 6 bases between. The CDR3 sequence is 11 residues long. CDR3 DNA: TGTGCCTGGAGTCAGGGGGAGACCCAGTACTTC. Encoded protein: CAWSQGETQYF.

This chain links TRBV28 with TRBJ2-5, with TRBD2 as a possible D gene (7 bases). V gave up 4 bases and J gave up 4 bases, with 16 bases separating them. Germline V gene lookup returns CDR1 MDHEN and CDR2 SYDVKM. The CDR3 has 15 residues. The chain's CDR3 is CASSSAGGRSETQYF. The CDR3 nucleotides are TGTGCCAGCAGTTCTGCCGGGGGGCGGTCAGAGACCCAGTACTTC.

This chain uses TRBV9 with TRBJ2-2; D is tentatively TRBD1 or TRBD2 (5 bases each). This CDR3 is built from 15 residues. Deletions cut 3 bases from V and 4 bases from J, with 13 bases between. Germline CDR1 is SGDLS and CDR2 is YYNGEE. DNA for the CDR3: TGTGCCAGCAGCGCATCCGGGACGGCCACCGGGGAGCTGTTTTTT. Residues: CASSASGTATGELFF.

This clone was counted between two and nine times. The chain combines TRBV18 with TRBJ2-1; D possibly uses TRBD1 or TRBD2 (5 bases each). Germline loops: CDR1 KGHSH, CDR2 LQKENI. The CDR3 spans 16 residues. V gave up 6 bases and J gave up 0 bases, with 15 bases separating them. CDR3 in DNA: TGTGCCAGCTCCCGGGATATGGGGGACTCCTACAATGAGCAGTTCTTC. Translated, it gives CASSRDMGDSYNEQFF.

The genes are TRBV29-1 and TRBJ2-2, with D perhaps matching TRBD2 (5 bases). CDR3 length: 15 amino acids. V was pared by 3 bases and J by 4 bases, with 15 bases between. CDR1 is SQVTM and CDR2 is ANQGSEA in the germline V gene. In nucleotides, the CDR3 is TGCAGCGTTGATCGCCGGGATCGTAGCACCGGGGAGCTGTTTTTT. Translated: CSVDRRDRSTGELFF.

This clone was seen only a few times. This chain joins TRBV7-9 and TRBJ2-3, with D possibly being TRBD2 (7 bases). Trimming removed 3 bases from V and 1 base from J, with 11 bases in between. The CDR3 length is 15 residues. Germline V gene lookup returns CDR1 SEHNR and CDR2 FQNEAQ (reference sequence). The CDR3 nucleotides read TGTGCCAGCAGCTTTGGGGGGGCGGGCACAGATACGCAGTATTTT. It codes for CASSFGGAGTDTQYF.

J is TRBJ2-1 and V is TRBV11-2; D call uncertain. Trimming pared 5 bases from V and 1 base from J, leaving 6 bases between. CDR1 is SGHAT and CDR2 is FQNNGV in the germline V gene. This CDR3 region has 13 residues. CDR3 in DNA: TGTGCCAGCAGCAAATCTTCCTACAATGAGCAGTTCTTC. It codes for CASSKSSYNEQFF.

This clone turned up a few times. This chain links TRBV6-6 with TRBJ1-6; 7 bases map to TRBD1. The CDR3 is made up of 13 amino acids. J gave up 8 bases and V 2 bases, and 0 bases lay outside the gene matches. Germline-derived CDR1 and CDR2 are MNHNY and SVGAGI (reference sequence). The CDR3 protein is CASSYDRDSPLHF. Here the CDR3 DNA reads TGTGCCAGCAGTTACGACAGGGATTCACCCCTCCACTTT.

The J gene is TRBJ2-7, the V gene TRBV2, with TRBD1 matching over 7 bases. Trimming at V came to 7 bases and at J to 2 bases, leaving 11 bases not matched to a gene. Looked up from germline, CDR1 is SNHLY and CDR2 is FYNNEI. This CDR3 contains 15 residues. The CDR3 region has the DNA TGTGCCAGCACACTCACCGGGACAGTCGCCTACGAGCAGTACTTC. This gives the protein CASTLTGTVAYEQYF.

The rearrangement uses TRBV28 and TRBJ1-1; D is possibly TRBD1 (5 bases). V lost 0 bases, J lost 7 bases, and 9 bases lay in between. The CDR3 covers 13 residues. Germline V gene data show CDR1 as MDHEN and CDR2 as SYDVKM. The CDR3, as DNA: TGTGCCAGCAGTTTATGGGCCGACAGTGAAGCTTTCTTT. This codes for CASSLWADSEAFF. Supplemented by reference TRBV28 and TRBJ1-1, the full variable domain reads DVKVTQSSRYLVKRTGEKVFLECVQDMDHENMFWYRQDPGLGLRLIYFSYDVKMKEKGDIPEGYSVSREKKERFSLILESASTNQTSMYLCASSLWADSEAFFGQGTRLTVV.

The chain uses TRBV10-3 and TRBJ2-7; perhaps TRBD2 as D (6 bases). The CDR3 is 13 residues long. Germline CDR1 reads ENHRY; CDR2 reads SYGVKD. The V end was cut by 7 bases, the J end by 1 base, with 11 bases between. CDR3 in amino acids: CAIKASESYEQYF. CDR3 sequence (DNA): TGTGCCATCAAGGCTAGCGAGTCCTACGAGCAGTACTTC.

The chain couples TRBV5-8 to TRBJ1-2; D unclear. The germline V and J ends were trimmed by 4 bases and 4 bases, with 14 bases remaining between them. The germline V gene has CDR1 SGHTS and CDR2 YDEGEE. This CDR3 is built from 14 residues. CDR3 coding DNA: TGTGCCAGCAGCCCCGTGGGGTTCGGCTATGGCTACACCTTC. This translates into CASSPVGFGYGYTF. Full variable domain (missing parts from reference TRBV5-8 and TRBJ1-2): EAGVTQSPTHLIKTRGQQATLRCSPISGHTSVYWYQQALGLGLQFLLWYDEGEERNRGNFPPRFSGRQFPNYSSELNVNALELEDSALYLCASSPVGFGYGYTFGSGTRLTVV.

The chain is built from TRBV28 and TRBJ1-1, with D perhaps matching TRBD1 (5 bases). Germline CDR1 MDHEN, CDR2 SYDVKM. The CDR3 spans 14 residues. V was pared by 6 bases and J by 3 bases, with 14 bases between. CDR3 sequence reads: CASSRREGYTEAFF. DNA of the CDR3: TGTGCCAGCAGCCGTAGGGAGGGGTACACTGAAGCTTTCTTT.